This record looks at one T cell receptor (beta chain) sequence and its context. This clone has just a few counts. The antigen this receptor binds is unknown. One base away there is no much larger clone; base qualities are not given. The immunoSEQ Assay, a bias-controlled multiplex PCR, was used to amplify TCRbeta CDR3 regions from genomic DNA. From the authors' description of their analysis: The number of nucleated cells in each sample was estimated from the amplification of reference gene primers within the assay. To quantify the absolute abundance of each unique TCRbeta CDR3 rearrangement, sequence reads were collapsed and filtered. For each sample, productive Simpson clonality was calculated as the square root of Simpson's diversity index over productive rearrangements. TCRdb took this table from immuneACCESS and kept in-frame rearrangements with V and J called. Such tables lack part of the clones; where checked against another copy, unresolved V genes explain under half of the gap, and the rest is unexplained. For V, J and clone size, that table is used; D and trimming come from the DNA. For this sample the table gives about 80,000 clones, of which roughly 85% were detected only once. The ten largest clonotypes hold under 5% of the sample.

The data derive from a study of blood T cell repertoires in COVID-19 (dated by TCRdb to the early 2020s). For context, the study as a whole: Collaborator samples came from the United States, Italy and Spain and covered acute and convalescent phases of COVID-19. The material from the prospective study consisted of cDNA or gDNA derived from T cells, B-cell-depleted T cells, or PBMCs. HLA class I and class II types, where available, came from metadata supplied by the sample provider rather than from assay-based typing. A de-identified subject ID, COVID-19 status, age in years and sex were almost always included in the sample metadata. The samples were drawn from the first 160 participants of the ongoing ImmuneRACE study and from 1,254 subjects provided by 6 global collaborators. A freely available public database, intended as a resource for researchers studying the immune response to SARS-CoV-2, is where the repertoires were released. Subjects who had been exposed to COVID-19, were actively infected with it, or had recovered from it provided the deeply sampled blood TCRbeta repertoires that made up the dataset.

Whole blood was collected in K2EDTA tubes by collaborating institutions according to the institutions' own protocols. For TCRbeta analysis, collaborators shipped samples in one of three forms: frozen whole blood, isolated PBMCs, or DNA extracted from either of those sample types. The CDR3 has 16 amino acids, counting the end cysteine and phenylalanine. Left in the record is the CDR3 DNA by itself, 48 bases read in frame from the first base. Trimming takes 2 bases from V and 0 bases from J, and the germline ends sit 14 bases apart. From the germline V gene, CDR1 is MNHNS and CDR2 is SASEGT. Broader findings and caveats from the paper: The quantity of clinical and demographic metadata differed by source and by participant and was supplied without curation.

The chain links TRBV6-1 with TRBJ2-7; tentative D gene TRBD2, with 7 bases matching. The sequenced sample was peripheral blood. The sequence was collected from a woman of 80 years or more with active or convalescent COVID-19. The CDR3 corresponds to CASSEWGGPSSYEQYF. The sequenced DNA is TGTGCCAGCAGTGAATGGGGGGGCCCGAGCTCCTACGAGCAGTACTTC.